This TCR beta chain stems from a study of blood T cell repertoires in COVID-19. This CDR3 has 13 residues. V was cut by 4 bases and J by 2 bases, with 8 bases left in between. The germline V gene encodes CDR1 LNHDA and CDR2 SQIVND (reference sequence). Assay used: immunoSEQ multiplex PCR; TCRdb lists only in-frame clones, some missing. The profile shows 300,000 to 350,000 clones, 87% of them singletons. The V and J genes are TRBV19 and TRBJ1-1; D is uncertain. Sequenced material: PBMCs or T cells enriched from blood (not recorded which). The sequence came from a woman aged 30 to 39 who had recovered from COVID-19. Written as DNA, the CDR3 is TGTGCCAGTAGTAGAGGCGGCAACACTGAAGCTTTCTTT. Translated, it gives CASSRGGNTEAFF.